This T cell receptor beta chain was captured by sequencing in a study of OX40 agonist ivuxolimab in advanced cancers. Only in-frame clones appear in the TCRdb table, and some are missing; sequencing was by immunoSEQ multiplex PCR. The data hold tens of thousands of clones, with about 80% observed a single time. The V end lost 5 bases, the J end lost 2 bases, and 9 bases lay between the germline ends. The CDR3 totals 13 residues. CDR1 and CDR2 (germline): MNHNS, SASEGT. V gene TRBV6-1 combines with J gene TRBJ1-1; D gene ambiguous. Material: CD4+ or CD8+ T cells sorted from blood, obtained in a trial of the OX40 agonist ivuxolimab. This TCR came from an adult with an advanced solid tumor such as melanoma, head and neck, liver or kidney cancer. In DNA, the CDR3 is TGTGCCAGCAGTCCCGCATCCAACACTGAAGCTTTCTTT. This sequence encodes CASSPASNTEAFF.